The 23 T cell receptor beta chains below were found in one sample sequenced in a study of tumor and adjacent non-tumor tissue in lung cancer. RNA was extracted from bulk tissue without any cell sorting. A modified ARM-PCR protocol with three rounds of nested PCR amplified TCRbeta. TCRdb passed the multiplex PCR reads through MiXCR, listing each CDR3 protein once. The sample carries around 140,000 distinct CDR3 sequences, 66% recorded once. Input material: lung tumor tissue. The receptors stem from a man in his 60s with small cell lung cancer.

About this clonotype itself: An end of the junction does not agree with germline; a read error may underlie this. The chain employs TRBV11-2 and TRBJ2-1; tentatively, D is TRBD2 (6 bases). Per germline, CDR1 SGHAT and CDR2 FQNNGV. The CDR3 spans 16 residues. For the CDR3, the DNA is TGTGCCAGCAGCCCCGGGCGTAGCGGCACCTACAATGAACAGTTCTTC. This codes for CASSPGRSGTYNEQFF.

The chain uses TRBV13 and TRBJ2-7; 12 bases are shared with TRBD2. V lost 5 bases to trimming and J lost 2 bases; unmatched junction nucleotides: 7. Germline assignment: CDR1 PRHDT and CDR2 FYEKMQ (reference sequence). The CDR3 sequence is 16 residues long. The CDR3 DNA reads as TGTGCCAGCAGCCTGCTAGCGGGAGGGCTCACCTACGAGCAGTACGTC. This gives the protein CASSLLAGGLTYEQYV.

Of note for this clonotype: Given a much more abundant clone one base away, this may be a read error. This chain uses TRBV4-2 with TRBJ2-1; tentative D call: TRBD2 (5 bases). The germline V gene encodes CDR1 LGHNA and CDR2 YNFKEQ. The V and J ends lost 0 bases and 9 bases respectively, with 12 bases between them. The CDR3 consists of 14 residues. CDR3 DNA: TGTGCCAGCAGCCAAGATCGTCGAGGGTTTGAGCAGTTCTTC. It encodes CASSQDRRGFEQFF.

This clonotype was found once. A junction end diverges from the germline sequence, so it may reflect a read error. This chain connects TRBV29-1 to TRBJ1-2; TRBD1 aligns across 8 bases. The CDR3 loop spans 13 amino acids. Per germline, CDR1 SQVTM and CDR2 ANQGSEA. CDR3 region: CSIESQGAGGYTF. CDR3 sequence (DNA): TGCAGCATTGAATCCCAGGGGGCGGGGGGCTACACCTTC.

This chain joins TRBV12-3 or TRBV12-4 and TRBJ2-1; TRBD2 aligns across 9 bases. The CDR3 is 16 amino acids. V was pared by 5 bases and J by 7 bases, with 12 bases of the junction left unmatched. CDR3 amino acids: CASSPGRAGGLNEQFF. The CDR3 DNA reads TGTGCCAGCAGTCCCGGGAGAGCGGGAGGCCTTAATGAGCAGTTCTTC.

As for this clonotype: The junction does not match germline at one end; this may be a read error. V is TRBV11-2 and J is TRBJ2-1, with D perhaps matching TRBD1 (5 bases). Per the germline V gene, CDR1 is SGHAT and CDR2 is FQNNGV. The CDR3 extends over 15 amino acids. CDR3 nucleotides: TGTGCCAGCAGATTAGGAAGGGGTCGCGACAATGAGCAGTTCTTC. It codes for CASRLGRGRDNEQFF.

The sample holds one count of this clonotype. Here the CDR3 omits its conserved ending phenylalanine or tryptophan, so a read error is the likely source. The chain joins TRBV20-1 to TRBJ2-5; a weak D match, TRBD2 (5 bases). V was cut by 0 bases and J by 11 bases, with 25 bases left in between. Germline V gene sequence: CDR1 DFQATT, CDR2 SNEGSKA (reference sequence). CDR3 size: 16 residues. CDR3 in DNA: TGCAGTGCTAGAGATGCCCTTTTAGCGCACCAAGATACTCAGTACCTC. Residues: CSARDALLAHQDTQYL.

For this clonotype: Since a much larger clone is just one base distant, this may be a read error. J is TRBJ1-2 and V is TRBV6-1, with D maybe TRBD1 (5 bases). CDR1 is MNHNS, CDR2 SASEGT, per germline. The CDR3 runs 15 residues. CDR3 sequence reads: CASSEVQGGSYGYSF. The DNA for the CDR3 is TGTGCCAGCAGTGAAGTCCAGGGAGGGAGCTATGGCTACTCCTTC.

Concerning this clonotype: A much larger clonotype is one base distant, so this may be a read error. The V call is TRBV11-3, the J call TRBJ2-5; perhaps TRBD2 as D (7 bases). Trimming stripped 5 bases from V and 5 bases from J, with 21 bases between. The length of the CDR3 is 16 residues. Germline-derived CDR1 and CDR2 are SGHNT and YENEEA. The chain's CDR3 is CASSPSCGGGFETQYF. In DNA form, the CDR3 reads TGTGCCAGCAGCCCGAGTTGTGGCGGGGGCTTTGAGACCCAGTACTTC.

About this clonotype: A read error may account for a junction end that differs from germline. This rearrangement joins TRBV20-1 to TRBJ2-2; 9 nucleotides match TRBD2. Germline-derived CDR1 and CDR2 are DFQATT and SNEGSKA (reference sequence). CDR3 length: 14 residues. CDR3 nucleotides: TGTAGTGCTCGTGGACTAGCGTACACCGGGGAGCTGTCTTTT. Translation gives CSARGLAYTGELSF.

For this clonotype: A read error is possible here, since a much larger clone lies one base away. J is TRBJ1-4 and V is TRBV20-1; 10 bases line up with TRBD1. The CDR3 is 16 amino acids. CDR1 is DFQATT, CDR2 SNEGSKA, per germline (reference sequence). Trimming cost V 5 bases and J 7 bases; bases outside gene matches: 13. This CDR3 is CSAPRWGQGSVEKLFF. The CDR3 nucleotides read TGCAGTGCTCCCCGGTGGGGACAGGGGTCGGTTGAAAAACTGTTTTTT.

The chain joins TRBV29-1 to TRBJ2-2; D possibly matches TRBD1 or TRBD2 (6 bases each). Germline V gene sequence: CDR1 SQVTM, CDR2 ANQGSEA. The CDR3 is 16 residues long. V gave up 6 bases and J gave up 17 bases, with 34 bases separating them. The DNA of the CDR3 is TGCAGCGTCCAGGGGACTTTGACCTCGAACACCGGGGAGCCCTTTTTT. Translating it yields CSVQGTLTSNTGEPFF.

This rearrangement joins TRBV11-1 to TRBJ2-2; possibly TRBD1 or TRBD2 for D (5 bases each). V lost 1 base, J lost 11 bases, and 20 bases lay in between. The CDR3 is 16 residues long. The germline V gene encodes CDR1 SGHAT and CDR2 FQDESV (reference sequence). The CDR3 coding sequence is TGTGCCAGCAGCTTAGGGGGGTACGAGGGGACCGTAGAGCTGTTTTTT. Translating it yields CASSLGGYEGTVELFF.

As concerns this clonotype: A much larger clone sits a single nucleotide away, making a read error possible. V is TRBV20-1 and J is TRBJ2-3; 15 bases map to TRBD2. The CDR3 sequence is 18 residues long. Per the germline V gene, CDR1 is DFQATT and CDR2 is SNEGSKA (reference sequence). Here the CDR3 reads CSARRTSGRVTSTDTQCF. In nucleotides, the CDR3 is TGCAGTGCTAGAAGGACTAGCGGGAGGGTTACTAGCACAGATACGCAGTGTTTT.

A remark on this clonotype: This clone may be a read error of a much larger clone one base away. The chain uses TRBV10-3 and TRBJ1-2; possibly TRBD1 for D (5 bases). Germline V gene sequence: CDR1 ENHRY, CDR2 SYGVKD. Deletions cut 4 bases from V and 10 bases from J, with 19 bases between. This CDR3 is 14 amino acids long. CDR3 sequence (DNA): TGTGCCATCAGTGGGGGCCCCGGGAGCAGGAACTACACCTTC. Translating it yields CAISGGPGSRNYTF.

A note on this clonotype: A much more abundant neighbour one base away suggests this may be a read error. The V and J genes are TRBV12-3 or TRBV12-4 and TRBJ2-7, with D unresolved. The CDR3 runs 13 residues. The CDR3 nucleotides are TGTGCCAACAGTTTGGGTGAGTCCTACGAGCAGTACTTC. This translates into CANSLGESYEQYF.

In its sample, this clonotype was seen a few times. Compared with germline, one end of the junction differs, possibly owing to a read error. The gene calls are TRBV11-2 and TRBJ2-1; the D is unclear. Germline values: CDR1 SGHAT, CDR2 FQNNGV. This CDR3 is 11 amino acids long. CDR3 sequence: CASSLYNKQFF. CDR3 sequence (DNA): TGTGCCAGCAGTCTTTACAATAAGCAATTCTTC.

The V and J genes are TRBV5-1 and TRBJ2-5, with no clear D. V gave up 4 bases and J gave up 2 bases, with 3 bases separating them. This CDR3 is built from 11 residues. The germline V gene encodes CDR1 SGHRS and CDR2 YFSETQ. The CDR3 is CASSSQETQYF. The DNA for the CDR3 is TGCGCCAGCAGCAGTCAAGAGACCCAGTACTTC.

In the case of this clonotype: The junction departs from germline at one end; a sequencing error may be responsible. The rearrangement joins TRBV11-1 to TRBJ2-4; 11 bases fit TRBD2. This CDR3 contains 19 residues. CDR1 SGHAT and CDR2 FQDESV come from the germline V gene (reference sequence). CDR3 coding DNA: TGCGCCAGCAGCCGCTTCCCGGGACTAGCGGTACTAGCCAAAAACATTCAGTACTTC. It specifies CASSRFPGLAVLAKNIQYF.

This clonotype was picked up one time. Given a much more abundant clone one base away, this may be a read error. This chain joins TRBV20-1 and TRBJ1-4; D is undetermined. CDR3 length: 14 residues. Germline V gene data show CDR1 as DFQATT and CDR2 as SNEGSKA (reference sequence). This chain's CDR3 is CTARASGVNEKLFF. The DNA for the CDR3 is TGCACTGCTAGGGCATCCGGGGTTAATGAAAAACTGTTTTTT.

As to this clonotype: A junction boundary mismatches the germline segment, possibly from a read error. The chain combines TRBV20-1 with TRBJ2-3; D might be TRBD1 (7 bases). The CDR3 runs to 15 residues. CDR1 is DFQATT, CDR2 SNEGSKA, per germline (reference sequence). CDR3 sequence (DNA): TGCAGTGCCCACCTGAGGAGGGGGCGGGTAGATACACAGAATTTT. Its protein is CSAHLRRGRVDTQNF.

This chain uses TRBV7-9 with TRBJ2-7; 9 positions match TRBD2. The junction had 9 bases not matched to a gene; V was cut back by 0 bases and J by 6 bases. Germline V CDR1 and CDR2: SEHNR, FQNEAQ (reference sequence). The length of the CDR3 is 16 residues. The CDR3 coding sequence is TGTGCCAGCAGCTTAGCGCTAGCGGGAAGCTCCATCGAGCAGTACTTC. Translation: CASSLALAGSSIEQYF.

The chain is built from TRBV11-1 and TRBJ1-2, with D maybe TRBD1 (6 bases). CDR1 and CDR2 (germline): SGHAT, FQDESV (reference sequence). V was cut by 7 bases and J by 4 bases, with 13 bases left in between. This CDR3 is built from 13 residues. The CDR3 sequence is CASKRDNFYGYTF. CDR3 DNA: TGTGCCAGCAAGCGGGACAACTTCTATGGCTACACCTTC. The variable domain in full, with the rest retrieved from reference TRBV11-1 and TRBJ1-2, is EAEVAQSPRYKITEKSQAVAFWCDPISGHATLYWYRQILGQGPELLVQFQDESVVDDSQLPKDRFSAERLKGVDSTLKIQPAELGDSAMYLCASKRDNFYGYTFGSGTRLTVV.